The 21 T cell receptor beta chains below were found in one sample sequenced in a study of shared clonotypes between healthy human individuals. Sequenced by immunoSEQ multiplex PCR; TCRdb stores in-frame clones only, minus some. The sample lists around 2,000,000 clones; roughly 96% were seen once. The sequenced sample was naive CD4+ T cells sorted from blood. Subset described: CD45RA+ positively selected. Every receptor here comes from a man aged 18-30 years in good health.

As to this clone: Additional DNA sequences in this sample encode the identical CDR3. This chain joins TRBV7-9 and TRBJ1-4; TRBD1 agrees at 8 bases. Germline V gene data show CDR1 as SEHNR and CDR2 as FQNEAQ (reference sequence). Trimming at V came to 3 bases and at J to 8 bases, leaving 5 bases not matched to a gene. The CDR3 runs 14 residues. Here the CDR3 DNA reads TGTGCCAGCAGCTTTGGGACAGGCGGAGAAAAACTGTTTTTT. Translated: CASSFGTGGEKLFF.

CDR3 in amino acids: CASSGDRGTGELFF. The CDR3 nucleotides read TGCGCCAGCAGCGGAGACAGGGGCACCGGGGAGCTGTTTTTT. V is TRBV5-1 and J is TRBJ2-2; 8 nucleotides align to TRBD1. V was pared by 4 bases and J by 4 bases, with 3 bases of the junction left unmatched. The germline gives CDR1 SGHRS, CDR2 YFSETQ. The CDR3 has 14 residues. The whole variable domain, filled in from reference TRBV5-1 and TRBJ2-2, reads KAGVTQTPRYLIKTRGQQVTLSCSPISGHRSVSWYQQTPGQGLQFLFEYFSETQRNKGNFPGRFSGRQFSNSRSEMNVSTLELGDSALYLCASSGDRGTGELFFGEGSRLTVL.

This chain links TRBV10-3 with TRBJ2-5, with a possible D match to TRBD2 (6 bases). The length of the CDR3 is 13 residues. The V gene's germline CDR1 is ENHRY and CDR2 SYGVKD. V lost 10 bases and J lost 5, with 17 bases in between. This CDR3 is CATSIAEGETQYF. For the CDR3, the DNA is TGTGCCACTTCGATAGCGGAAGGGGAGACCCAGTACTTC.

The chain links TRBV7-6 to TRBJ2-7, with TRBD1 matching over 10 bases. V shed 4 bases, J shed 1 base, and the junction held 4 bases outside the gene matches. Germline V gene data show CDR1 as SGHVS and CDR2 as FNYEAQ. The CDR3 is made up of 15 amino acids. CDR3 sequence reads: CASSSGTGVSYEQYF. CDR3 sequence (DNA): TGTGCCAGCAGCTCCGGGACAGGGGTGTCCTACGAGCAGTACTTC.

This sequence joins TRBV10-3 and TRBJ2-5; TRBD2 aligns across 7 bases. The CDR3 length is 15 residues. Germline V gene sequence: CDR1 ENHRY, CDR2 SYGVKD. Losses at the gene ends were 2 bases for V and 4 bases for J; bases not matched to a gene: 7. The CDR3 nucleotides read TGTGCCATCAGTGAGATTACGGGGGGAGGAGAGACCCAGTACTTC. Its translation: CAISEITGGGETQYF.

The J gene is TRBJ2-3, the V gene TRBV11-2; D not certain. The CDR3 is 13 residues long. Germline loops: CDR1 SGHAT, CDR2 FQNNGV. V lost 6 bases to trimming and J lost 2 bases, with 9 bases between them. DNA for the CDR3: TGTGCCAGCAGACAAGGAAACACAGATACGCAGTATTTT. Amino acids: CASRQGNTDTQYF. The full variable domain, its missing parts supplied by reference TRBV11-2 and TRBJ2-3, is EAGVAQSPRYKIIEKRQSVAFWCNPISGHATLYWYQQILGQGPKLLIQFQNNGVVDDSQLPKDRFSAERLKGVDSTLKIQPAKLEDSAVYLCASRQGNTDTQYFGPGTRLTVL.

The chain uses TRBV7-6 and TRBJ2-2; 9 bases agree with TRBD1. V was clipped by 4 bases and J by 3 bases; unmatched bases: 9. CDR3 length equals 17 residues. Germline CDR1 is SGHVS and CDR2 is FNYEAQ. The chain's CDR3 is CASSSLGTGLDTGELFF. CDR3 nucleotides: TGTGCCAGCAGCTCTCTTGGGACAGGGCTAGACACCGGGGAGCTGTTTTTT.

This chain links TRBV18 with TRBJ2-3; 8 nucleotides match TRBD2. The CDR3 runs 15 residues. V lost 3 bases and J lost 4; bases outside the gene matches: 6. Germline V lookup: CDR1 KGHSH, CDR2 LQKENI. This CDR3 reads CASSPPGLVADTQYF. The CDR3 DNA is TGTGCCAGCTCACCGCCGGGACTAGTGGCAGATACGCAGTATTTT.

CDR3 nucleotide sequence: TGCGCCAGCAGTGATATTGGGGGACAGGGGGCGGGGGAGCAGTACTTC. Encoded protein: CASSDIGGQGAGEQYF. This chain joins TRBV10-2 and TRBJ2-7; TRBD1 agrees at 12 bases. This CDR3 region has 16 residues. V was clipped by 3 bases and J by 7 bases; unmatched bases: 10. Germline V gives CDR1 WSHSY, CDR2 SAAADI.

The rearrangement uses TRBV5-6 and TRBJ2-4; D unclear. V lost 0 bases, J lost 4 bases, and 8 bases lay in between. The CDR3 consists of 14 residues. Germline V CDR1 and CDR2: SGHDT, YYEEEE. The CDR3 region has the DNA TGTGCCAGCAGCTTGGAGGCACTGAAAAACATTCAGTACTTC. Translated: CASSLEALKNIQYF.

With respect to this clone: Other DNA sequences in this specimen translate into the identical CDR3. The rearrangement uses TRBV5-1 and TRBJ2-5; TRBD2 agrees at 13 bases. This CDR3 is built from 15 residues. V trimming: 0 bases; J trimming: 4 bases; junction bases outside the gene matches: 0. Germline V CDR1 and CDR2: SGHRS, YFSETQ. This chain's CDR3 is CASSLGTSGGETQYF. CDR3 sequence (DNA): TGCGCCAGCAGCTTGGGGACTAGCGGGGGAGAGACCCAGTACTTC.

This chain connects TRBV7-2 to TRBJ2-1; TRBD2 matches 7 bases. The CDR3 has 15 amino acids. The V gene end was trimmed by 5 bases and the J gene end by 3 bases; junction bases not matched to a gene: 7. CDR1 and CDR2 (germline): SGHTA, FQGNSA. CDR3 protein: CASSRLGRGYNEQFF. The CDR3 DNA is TGTGCCAGCAGCCGACTGGGGAGGGGCTACAATGAGCAGTTCTTC.

This chain links TRBV5-6 with TRBJ2-1; D is uncertain. The CDR3 is 12 residues long. The V and J ends lost 2 bases and 7 bases respectively, with 7 bases between them. CDR1 is SGHDT and CDR2 is YYEEEE in the germline V gene. In DNA, the CDR3 is TGTGCCAGCAGCTTTATCTGGAATGAGCAGTTCTTC. Translated: CASSFIWNEQFF. Looking up the rest from reference TRBV5-6 and TRBJ2-1 gives the full variable domain: DAGVTQSPTHLIKTRGQQVTLRCSPKSGHDTVSWYQQALGQGPQFIFQYYEEEERQRGNFPDRFSGHQFPNYSSELNVNALLLGDSALYLCASSFIWNEQFFGPGTRLTVL.

The V and J genes are TRBV4-1 and TRBJ2-5; D is unclear. CDR1 is MGHRA, CDR2 YSYEKL, per germline. CDR3 length: 15 residues. Trimming left V 2 bases short and J 2 bases short, with 12 bases between. The DNA of the CDR3 is TGCGCCAGCAGCCAATGGTCCAGGAATCAAGAGACCCAGTACTTC. This gives the protein CASSQWSRNQETQYF.

The chain carries TRBV28 and TRBJ2-7; D might be TRBD1 or TRBD2, each matching 6 bases. Trimming removed 1 base from V and 0 bases from J, with 10 bases in between. The CDR3 runs 15 residues. The germline V gene encodes CDR1 MDHEN and CDR2 SYDVKM. The CDR3 nucleotides are TGTGCCAGCAGTTTATCGGGGGCCCCCTCCTACGAGCAGTACTTC. This translates into CASSLSGAPSYEQYF.

This clone was picked up one time. The CDR3 sequence: CASKPGQGAWSEKLFF. CDR3 bases: TGTGCCAGCAAACCGGGACAGGGGGCCTGGAGTGAAAAACTGTTTTTT. The J gene is TRBJ1-4, the V gene TRBV27, with TRBD1 matching over 12 bases. J lost 7 bases, V lost 7 bases, and 10 bases had no gene match. Germline V gene lookup returns CDR1 MNHEY and CDR2 SMNVEV (reference sequence). The CDR3 spans 16 residues. Filled out from reference TRBV27 and TRBJ1-4, the complete variable domain reads EAQVTQNPRYLITVTGKKLTVTCSQNMNHEYMSWYRQDPGLGLRQIYYSMNVEVTDKGDVPEGYKVSRKEKRNFPLILESPSPNQTSLYFCASKPGQGAWSEKLFFGSGTQLSVL.

J is TRBJ1-6 and V is TRBV5-1; perhaps TRBD1 as D (5 bases). The CDR3 extends over 13 amino acids. Trimming took off 3 bases at V and 6 bases at J, with 7 bases between the two ends. Germline values: CDR1 SGHRS, CDR2 YFSETQ. CDR3 DNA: TGCGCCAGCAGCTACGGGGCTAATTCACCCCTCCACTTT. Translation: CASSYGANSPLHF.

The CDR3: CASKRGIAGGSLRITDTQYF. CDR3 nucleotides: TGCGCCAGCAAGCGGGGAATAGCGGGAGGTTCTCTTCGAATCACAGATACGCAGTATTTT. The rearrangement links TRBV10-2 to TRBJ2-3; 10 bases align to TRBD2. CDR3 length: 20 residues. Trimming removed 7 bases from V and 2 bases from J; junction bases left unmatched: 21. In germline, CDR1 is WSHSY, CDR2 SAAADI.

The chain employs TRBV10-2 and TRBJ1-1, with D possibly matching TRBD1 (6 bases). The CDR3 is 13 amino acids. Germline V gene sequence: CDR1 WSHSY, CDR2 SAAADI. V lost 6 bases and J lost 5, with 13 bases in between. CDR3 DNA: TGCGCCAGCAGGTCAGGGGCTCGGACTGAAGCTTTCTTT. It yields the protein CASRSGARTEAFF.

The CDR3 DNA is TGTGCCAGCAAGAAGAACACTGAAGCTTTCTTT. It encodes CASKKNTEAFF. The rearrangement uses TRBV25-1 and TRBJ1-1; D unclear. V was pared by 7 bases and J by 1 base, with 4 bases between. CDR3 length: 11 residues. Germline loops: CDR1 MGHDK, CDR2 SYGVNS. The full variable domain, completed using reference TRBV25-1 and TRBJ1-1, is EADIYQTPRYLVIGTGKKITLECSQTMGHDKMYWYQQDPGMELHLIHYSYGVNSTEKGDLSSESTVSRIRTEHFPLTLESARPSHTSQYLCASKKNTEAFFGQGTRLTVV.

This chain links TRBV5-6 with TRBJ2-7; no definite D call. Germline V gene data show CDR1 as SGHDT and CDR2 as YYEEEE. This CDR3 is built from 12 residues. Trimming cost V 2 bases and J 7 bases, with 10 bases left between them. CDR3 nucleotide sequence: TGTGCCAGCAGCTTCCCAGCTGGGGAGCAGTACTTC. It yields the protein CASSFPAGEQYF.